This T cell receptor beta chain was sequenced during a study of early T cells in non-severe SARS-CoV-2 infection. This clonotype turned up a few times. Its specificity is unknown. Study outcomes and limitations: Clonotype matching in VDJdb favored anti-spike CD8 responses and did not capture private and CD4 specificities.

This CDR3 comprises 13 residues. Trimming cost V 1 base and J 6 bases, with 9 bases left between them. Germline CDR1 is SEHNR and CDR2 is FQNEAQ (reference sequence). TCRdb ran MiXCR on the 5' RACE reads and lists one entry per CDR3 protein. The data show around 110,000 distinct CDR3 sequences, 11% seen once. V gene TRBV7-9 combines with J gene TRBJ1-1; D gene uncertain. The TCR was taken from an adult who was a healthcare worker with PCR-confirmed SARS-CoV-2 infection or an uninfected control (not recorded which). The sample consisted of whole blood. The chain's CDR3 is CASSLEAGAEAFF. The DNA of the CDR3 is TGTGCCAGCAGCTTAGAAGCTGGCGCTGAAGCTTTCTTT.